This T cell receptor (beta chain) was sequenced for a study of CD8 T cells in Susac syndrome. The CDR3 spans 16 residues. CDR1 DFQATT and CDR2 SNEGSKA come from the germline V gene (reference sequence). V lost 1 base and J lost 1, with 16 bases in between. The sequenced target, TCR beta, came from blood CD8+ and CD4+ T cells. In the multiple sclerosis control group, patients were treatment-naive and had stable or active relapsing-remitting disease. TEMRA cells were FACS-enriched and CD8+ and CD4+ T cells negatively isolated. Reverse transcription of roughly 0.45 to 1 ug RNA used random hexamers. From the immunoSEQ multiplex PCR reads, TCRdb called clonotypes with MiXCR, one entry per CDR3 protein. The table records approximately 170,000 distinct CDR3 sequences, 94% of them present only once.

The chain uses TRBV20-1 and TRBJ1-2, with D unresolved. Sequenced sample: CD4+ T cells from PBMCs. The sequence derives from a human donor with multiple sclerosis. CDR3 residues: CSARALSAALNYGYTF. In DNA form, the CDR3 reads TGCAGTGCTAGAGCCCTCTCGGCAGCCCTTAACTATGGCTACACCTTC.